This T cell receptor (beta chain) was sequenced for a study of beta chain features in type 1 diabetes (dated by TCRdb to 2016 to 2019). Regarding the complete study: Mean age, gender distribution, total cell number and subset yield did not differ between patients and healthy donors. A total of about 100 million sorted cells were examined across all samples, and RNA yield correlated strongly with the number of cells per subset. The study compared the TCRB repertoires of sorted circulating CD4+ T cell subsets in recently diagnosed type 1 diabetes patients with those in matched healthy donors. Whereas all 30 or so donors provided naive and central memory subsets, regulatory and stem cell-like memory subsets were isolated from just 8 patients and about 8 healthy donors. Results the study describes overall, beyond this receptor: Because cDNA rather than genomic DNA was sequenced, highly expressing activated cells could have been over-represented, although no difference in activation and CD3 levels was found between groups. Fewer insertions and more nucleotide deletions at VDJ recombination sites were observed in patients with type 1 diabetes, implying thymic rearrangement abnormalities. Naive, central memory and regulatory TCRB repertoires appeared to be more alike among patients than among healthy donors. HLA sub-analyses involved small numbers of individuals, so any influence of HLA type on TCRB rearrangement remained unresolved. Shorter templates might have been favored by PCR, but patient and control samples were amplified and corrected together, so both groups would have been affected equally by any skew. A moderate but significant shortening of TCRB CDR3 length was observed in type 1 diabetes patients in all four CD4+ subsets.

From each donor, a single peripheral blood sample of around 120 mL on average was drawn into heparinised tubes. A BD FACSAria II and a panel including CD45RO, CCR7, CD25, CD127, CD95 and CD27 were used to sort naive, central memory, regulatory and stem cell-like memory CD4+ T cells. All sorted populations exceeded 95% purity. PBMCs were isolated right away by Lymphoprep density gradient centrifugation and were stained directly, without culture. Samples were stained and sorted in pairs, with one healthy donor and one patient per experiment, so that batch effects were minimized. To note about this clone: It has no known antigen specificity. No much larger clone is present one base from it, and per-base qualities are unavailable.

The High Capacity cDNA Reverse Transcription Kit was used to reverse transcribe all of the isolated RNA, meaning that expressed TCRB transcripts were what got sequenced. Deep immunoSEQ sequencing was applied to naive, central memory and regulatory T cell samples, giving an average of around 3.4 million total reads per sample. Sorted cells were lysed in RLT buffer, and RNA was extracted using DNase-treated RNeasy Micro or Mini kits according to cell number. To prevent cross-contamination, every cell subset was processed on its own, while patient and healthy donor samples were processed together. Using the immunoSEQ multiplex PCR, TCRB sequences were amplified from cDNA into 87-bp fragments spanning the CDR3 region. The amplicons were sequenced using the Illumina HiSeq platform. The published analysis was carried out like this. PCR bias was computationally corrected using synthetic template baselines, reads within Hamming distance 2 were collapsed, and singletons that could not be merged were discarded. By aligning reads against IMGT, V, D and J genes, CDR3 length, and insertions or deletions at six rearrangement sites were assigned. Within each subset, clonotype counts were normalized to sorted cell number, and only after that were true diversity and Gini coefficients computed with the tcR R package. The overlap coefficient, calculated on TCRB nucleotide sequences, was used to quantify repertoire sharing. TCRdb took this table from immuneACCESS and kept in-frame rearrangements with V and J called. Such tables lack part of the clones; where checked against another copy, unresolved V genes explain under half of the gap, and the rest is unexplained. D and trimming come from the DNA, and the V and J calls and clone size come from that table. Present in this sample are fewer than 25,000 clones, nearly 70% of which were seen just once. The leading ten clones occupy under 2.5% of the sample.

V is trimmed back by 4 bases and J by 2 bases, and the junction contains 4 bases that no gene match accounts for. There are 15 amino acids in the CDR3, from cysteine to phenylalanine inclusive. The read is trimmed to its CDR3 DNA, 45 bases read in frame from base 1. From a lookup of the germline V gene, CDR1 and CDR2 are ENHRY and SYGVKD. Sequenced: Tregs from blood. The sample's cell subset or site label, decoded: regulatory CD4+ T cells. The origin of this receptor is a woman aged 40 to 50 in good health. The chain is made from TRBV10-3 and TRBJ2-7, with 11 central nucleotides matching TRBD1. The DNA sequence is TGTGCCATCAGTGGCCGGGACAGGGGGGCCTACGAGCAGTACTTC. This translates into CAISGRDRGAYEQYF.